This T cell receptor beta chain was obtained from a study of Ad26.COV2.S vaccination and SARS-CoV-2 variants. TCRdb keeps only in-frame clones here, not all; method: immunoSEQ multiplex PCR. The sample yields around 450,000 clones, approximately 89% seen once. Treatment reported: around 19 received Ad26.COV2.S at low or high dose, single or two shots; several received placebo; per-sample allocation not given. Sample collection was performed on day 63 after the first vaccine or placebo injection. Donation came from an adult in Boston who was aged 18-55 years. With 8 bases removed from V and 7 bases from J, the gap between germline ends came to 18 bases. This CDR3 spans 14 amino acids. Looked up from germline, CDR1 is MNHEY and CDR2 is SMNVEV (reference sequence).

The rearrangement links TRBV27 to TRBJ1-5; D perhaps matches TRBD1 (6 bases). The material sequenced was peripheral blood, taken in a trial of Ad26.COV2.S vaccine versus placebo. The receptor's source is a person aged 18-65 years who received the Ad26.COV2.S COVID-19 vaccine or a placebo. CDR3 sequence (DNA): TGTGCCAGCTCCCGAGGGGGGGGTCACCAGCCCCAGCATTTT. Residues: CASSRGGGHQPQHF.